What follows describes a single T cell receptor (beta chain). Combining a sample-barcoded 5' primer with a J-beta primer mix, a second PCR ran for about 7 to 11 cycles. Using its own MiXCR run on the 5' RACE reads, TCRdb lists one record per CDR3 protein. In the table there are 1.5 million to 2 million distinct CDR3 sequences, 40% to 55% of which are singletons. The data stem from a study of blood T cells in healthy people across ages. Germline-derived CDR1 and CDR2 are MNHEY and SMNVEV (reference sequence). The V gene lost 4 bases and the J gene lost 5 bases, with 17 bases spanning the gap. This CDR3 comprises 15 residues.

The V and J genes are TRBV27 and TRBJ2-5; TRBD1 might be the D (6 bases). The clonotype comes from a middle-aged woman in good health. Sequences were obtained from blood. In nucleotides, the CDR3 is TGTGCCAGCAGTTCATCACCAGGGGCGGTGGAGACCCAGTACTTC. Amino acids: CASSSSPGAVETQYF.